The clone carrying this T cell receptor (beta chain) was detected only a few times. The V gene's germline CDR1 is MNHEY and CDR2 SVGAGI. The V segment lost 10 bases and the J segment 2 bases; nucleotides outside the gene matches: 5. The CDR3 loop spans 13 amino acids. The source of the sample is a study of blood T cell repertoires in COVID-19. Repertoires were generated with immunoSEQ multiplex PCR, while TCRdb's copy carries only in-frame clones and drops some. The profile covers 100,000 to 150,000 clones, with around 80% appearing a single time and under 45% taken by the ten largest. The rearrangement uses TRBV6-5 and TRBJ2-3; 8 nucleotides match TRBD1. Material: peripheral blood. The clonotype was recovered from a man in his forties or fifties with active or convalescent COVID-19. CDR3 DNA: TGTGCCACCTGGACAGGGCTCACAGATACGCAGTATTTT. Protein sequence: CATWTGLTDTQYF.